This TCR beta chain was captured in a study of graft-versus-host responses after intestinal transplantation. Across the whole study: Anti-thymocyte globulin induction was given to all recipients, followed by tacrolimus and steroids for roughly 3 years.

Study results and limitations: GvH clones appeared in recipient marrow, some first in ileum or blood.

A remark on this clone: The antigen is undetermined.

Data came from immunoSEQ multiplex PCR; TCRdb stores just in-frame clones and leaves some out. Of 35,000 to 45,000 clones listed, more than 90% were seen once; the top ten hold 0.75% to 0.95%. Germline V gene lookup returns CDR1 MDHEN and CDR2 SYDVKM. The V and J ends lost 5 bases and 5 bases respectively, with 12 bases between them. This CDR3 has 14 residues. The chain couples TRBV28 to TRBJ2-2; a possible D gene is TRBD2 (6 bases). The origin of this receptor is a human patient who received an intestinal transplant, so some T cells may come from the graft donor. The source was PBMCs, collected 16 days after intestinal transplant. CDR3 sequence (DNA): TGTGCCAGCAGTCACCGGGACTTTACCGGGGAGCTGTTTTTT. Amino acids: CASSHRDFTGELFF.